The clone carrying this T cell receptor beta chain was recorded many times. What it binds is not known. The data originate from a study of CD8 T cells in ankylosing spondylitis. Study results and limitations: There were earlier reports of some motif variants in reactive arthritis synovial fluid and blood. Reportedly, matched ankylosing spondylitis synovial fluid was significantly enriched for disease-linked clones. For ankylosing spondylitis blood, a TCR beta motif of about eight highly homologous variants appeared characteristic.

MiXCR, run by TCRdb on the 5' RACE reads, gives a single entry per CDR3 protein. The sample has about 69,000 distinct CDR3 sequences, approximately 5% seen once; the top ten hold roughly 2.3%. V was clipped by 0 bases and J by 0 bases, with 11 bases between them. The CDR3 loop spans 15 amino acids. CDR1 is DFQATT and CDR2 is SNEGSKA in the germline V gene (reference sequence). Sample: blood, either unsorted or a sorted T cell fraction (not recorded which). The clonotype originates from a male donor with ankylosing spondylitis or in good health (not recorded which). The V and J genes are TRBV20-1 and TRBJ1-1; tentative D call: TRBD1 (5 bases). The DNA for the CDR3 is TGCAGTGCTAGAGATCTCGGACACTTGAACACTGAAGCTTTCTTT. It specifies CSARDLGHLNTEAFF.